This entry describes one TCR beta chain. Its antigen is still unknown. This sample was included in a study of shared clonotypes between healthy human individuals. Study summary: Those who served as donors were two women and three men between the ages of 18 and 49. Three plates each covered CD4 naive and memory; CD8 naive two, CD8 memory one. Study-wide results and limits: Clonotype sharing levels among donors were expected to vary with sequencing depth.

Donation came from healthy HIV-negative adults that had no recent acute infections or vaccinations. The germline gives CDR1 MNHEY, CDR2 SMNVEV (reference sequence). This CDR3 is 15 amino acids long. V dropped 3 bases and J dropped 0 bases, with 10 bases sitting between them. The method was immunoSEQ multiplex PCR; TCRdb's version includes in-frame clones alone and lacks a portion of them. This sample carries roughly 660,000 clones, 90% of them seen once, and the ten largest clones take more than 30%. The sequenced material came from memory CD8+ T cells from PBMCs. Subset meaning: CD45RO+ cells pooled with CCR7-negative TemRA cells. V and J are TRBV27 and TRBJ2-3; no clear D. The TCR originated in a man between 18 and 29 years old in good health. Some clones in this sample may be carry-over from other donors' samples. For the CDR3, the DNA is TGTGCCAGCAGTTTGAGTATCCGAAGCACAGATACGCAGTATTTT. The encoded protein is CASSLSIRSTDTQYF.